These 24 T cell receptor beta chains originate from one sample sequenced in a study of cytomegalovirus exposure and HLA in healthy donors. The PCR was carried out with 60 Vbeta primers and 13 Jbeta primers. The repertoire was sequenced with immunoSEQ multiplex PCR; TCRdb's copy has only in-frame clones and lacks some. The sample yields about 130,000 clones, about 10% seen once. Sequenced input: PBMCs. These receptors came from a woman aged 40-49 years in good health and CMV-seropositive.

About this clone: In the same sample, other DNA sequences code for this CDR3. The chain employs TRBV5-1 and TRBJ2-5; a possible D gene is TRBD1 (5 bases). Germline-derived CDR1 and CDR2 are SGHRS and YFSETQ. The germline V and J ends were trimmed by 0 bases and 4 bases, with 13 bases remaining between them. The CDR3 is 15 amino acids. Written as DNA, the CDR3 is TGCGCCAGCAGCTTGGCCGGAACAGGTGTAGAGACCCAGTACTTC. This translates into CASSLAGTGVETQYF. Complete variable domain (other parts from reference TRBV5-1 and TRBJ2-5): KAGVTQTPRYLIKTRGQQVTLSCSPISGHRSVSWYQQTPGQGLQFLFEYFSETQRNKGNFPGRFSGRQFSNSRSEMNVSTLELGDSALYLCASSLAGTGVETQYFGPGTRLLVL.

This clone has just a few counts. The chain is built from TRBV5-6 and TRBJ2-3; 14 bases are shared with TRBD2. The CDR3 runs 16 residues. Germline trimming cut 4 bases from V and 6 bases from J; bases unmatched to any gene: 7. Looked up from germline, CDR1 is SGHDT and CDR2 is YYEEEE. This chain's CDR3 is CASSPGLAGESDTQYF. The CDR3 bases are TGTGCCAGCAGCCCGGGACTAGCGGGGGAGTCCGATACGCAGTATTTT.

The chain is built from TRBV9 and TRBJ2-7; TRBD2 matches at 7 bases. The germline CDR1 and CDR2 sequences are SGDLS and YYNGEE. V lost 0 bases to trimming and J lost 12 bases; unmatched junction nucleotides: 12. The CDR3 has 14 residues. The CDR3 sequence: CASSVGSWEGRRYF. DNA of the CDR3: TGTGCCAGCAGCGTAGGATCCTGGGAGGGACGGCGGTACTTC.

The gene calls are TRBV5-1 and TRBJ2-1; D remains ambiguous. V lost 0 bases and J lost 8, with 15 bases in between. This CDR3 spans 15 amino acids. Germline CDR1 and CDR2: SGHRS and YFSETQ. The CDR3 DNA reads as TGCGCCAGCAGCTTGGCCTGGCAGACTGGCGATGAGCAGTTCTTC. Translated, it gives CASSLAWQTGDEQFF. The full variable domain, completed using reference TRBV5-1 and TRBJ2-1, is KAGVTQTPRYLIKTRGQQVTLSCSPISGHRSVSWYQQTPGQGLQFLFEYFSETQRNKGNFPGRFSGRQFSNSRSEMNVSTLELGDSALYLCASSLAWQTGDEQFFGPGTRLTVL.

There are a few counts of this clone. The chain has TRBV7-2 and TRBJ2-1, with D maybe TRBD1 (5 bases). Germline assignment: CDR1 SGHTA and CDR2 FQGNSA. V was pared by 3 bases and J by 9 bases, with 9 bases between. This CDR3 contains 12 residues. CDR3 residues: CASSFRTGEQFF. DNA of the CDR3: TGTGCCAGCAGCTTTAGAACAGGTGAGCAGTTCTTC.

In its sample, this clone was seen a few times. The V gene is TRBV7-9, the J gene TRBJ2-1, with 14 bases fitting TRBD2. The CDR3 loop spans 19 amino acids. CDR1 and CDR2 (germline): SEHNR, FQNEAQ (reference sequence). Trimming took 0 bases from V and 6 from J; bases not matched to a gene: 10. The CDR3 sequence is CASSLAVGTSGGFLNEQFF. The DNA for the CDR3 is TGTGCCAGCAGCTTAGCAGTCGGGACTAGCGGGGGATTTCTCAATGAGCAGTTCTTC.

The genes are TRBV9 and TRBJ2-6; TRBD1 aligns across 10 bases. After removal of 4 bases from V and 3 bases from J, the junction contained 16 bases not matched to a gene. In germline, CDR1 is SGDLS, CDR2 YYNGEE. This CDR3 is 20 amino acids long. CDR3 in amino acids: CASSPSFLRQGAFGANVLTF. Here the CDR3 DNA reads TGTGCCAGCAGCCCGAGCTTTCTAAGACAGGGGGCTTTTGGGGCCAACGTCCTGACTTTC.

Note on this clone: Its ends do not fully match the called genes, so a read error is possible. V usage is TRBV12-5 and J usage is TRBJ1-6; D possibly corresponds to TRBD1 (5 bases). CDR1 LGHNT and CDR2 FRNRAP come from the germline V gene. The CDR3 consists of 15 residues. Here the CDR3 DNA reads TGTGCTAGTGGTTTGTTTAGGGACTATAATTCACCCCTACACTTT. Its translation: CASGLFRDYNSPLHF.

This clone was observed a few times. This rearrangement joins TRBV10-3 to TRBJ1-2, with no clear D. The germline gives CDR1 ENHRY, CDR2 SYGVKD. This CDR3 is built from 15 residues. Between the trimmed V and J ends, which lost 4 bases and 0 bases, there was a span of 12 bases. The CDR3 nucleotides are TGTGCCATCAGTGGTGGTAGCAGATCTAACTATGGCTACACCTTC. Its protein product is CAISGGSRSNYGYTF.

In its sample, this clone was seen a few times. The chain uses TRBV5-1 and TRBJ2-1, with D perhaps matching TRBD1 (6 bases). Trimming stripped 0 bases from V and 14 bases from J, with 15 bases between. The CDR3 has 13 amino acids. CDR1 is SGHRS and CDR2 is YFSETQ in the germline V gene. In nucleotides, the CDR3 is TGCGCCAGCAGCTTGGATTCAGGGACATTAGAGTTCTTC. It specifies CASSLDSGTLEFF.

This clone was seen a few times. The genes are TRBV7-2 and TRBJ1-2; 10 positions match TRBD1. With 1 base clipped from V and 8 bases from J, the junction kept 4 bases outside the gene matches. Germline V gives CDR1 SGHTA, CDR2 FQGNSA. This CDR3 is 14 amino acids long. Written as DNA, the CDR3 is TGTGCCAGCAGCTTAGACGGGACAGGGGTCGGCTACACCTTC. Translated, it gives CASSLDGTGVGYTF.

This clone was picked up a small number of times. V and J are TRBV11-2 and TRBJ2-2; TRBD1 matches at 7 bases. This CDR3 has 15 amino acids. V dropped 5 bases and J dropped 5; count of bases not matched to a gene: 8. The germline gives CDR1 SGHAT, CDR2 FQNNGV. CDR3 sequence (DNA): TGTGCCAGCAGCGTCGGGACAGACCTTACCGGGGAGCTGTTTTTT. It specifies CASSVGTDLTGELFF.

The chain couples TRBV7-2 to TRBJ1-2, with 8 bases that match TRBD1. Germline CDR1 reads SGHTA; CDR2 reads FQGNSA. There are 14 residues in the CDR3. After removal of 5 bases from V and 8 bases from J, the junction contained 10 bases not matched to a gene. CDR3 sequence: CASSPSRDRRGYTF. The CDR3 region has the DNA TGTGCCAGCAGCCCCTCCCGGGACAGGAGGGGCTACACCTTC.

This clone was seen a few times. This chain joins TRBV18 and TRBJ2-3; 10 nucleotides line up with TRBD2. The J segment lost 5 bases and the V segment lost 5 bases, leaving 13 bases of the junction unmatched. Germline CDR1 KGHSH, CDR2 LQKENI. The CDR3 sequence is 17 residues long. The CDR3 DNA reads as TGTGCCAGCTCAACAAATCCTAGCGGGGGAAGAGGAGATACGCAGTATTTT. Translated: CASSTNPSGGRGDTQYF.

The chain links TRBV5-1 to TRBJ2-5, with 7 bases that match TRBD2. Trimming removed 7 bases from V and 4 bases from J; junction bases left unmatched: 7. Germline CDR1 SGHRS, CDR2 YFSETQ. CDR3 length equals 13 residues. CDR3 loop: CASDRGEGETQYF. CDR3 sequence (DNA): TGCGCCAGCGATCGGGGGGAAGGAGAGACCCAGTACTTC.

This sequence joins TRBV5-1 and TRBJ1-2; 10 bases are a match to TRBD1. Unmatched junction bases numbered 6, after V lost 1 base and J lost 3 bases. The CDR3 is 16 residues long. The V gene's germline CDR1 is SGHRS and CDR2 YFSETQ. CDR3 DNA sequence: TGCGCCAGCAGCTTGATGACAGGGGGCGTCGACTATGGCTACACCTTC. It encodes CASSLMTGGVDYGYTF.

Only one count was recorded for this clone. V usage is TRBV11-2 and J usage is TRBJ2-5; 9 nucleotides align to TRBD1. CDR3 length: 13 residues. The germline CDR1 and CDR2 sequences are SGHAT and FQNNGV. Unmatched junction bases numbered 7, after V lost 5 bases and J lost 9 bases. CDR3 nucleotide sequence: TGTGCCAGCAGCGCGGGACAGGGAAGGGCCCAGTACTTC. It is translated as CASSAGQGRAQYF.

This clone was detected only a few times. The chain couples TRBV7-4 to TRBJ1-3; 7 bases align to TRBD1. This CDR3 has 17 amino acids. The V gene end was trimmed by 11 bases and the J gene end by 1 base; junction bases not matched to a gene: 17. The V gene's germline CDR1 is SGHVT and CDR2 SQSDAQ. This CDR3 is CARVGKRRGQSGNTIYF. CDR3 sequence (DNA): TGTGCCCGGGTTGGTAAGCGTAGGGGGCAATCTGGAAACACCATATATTTT.

This chain joins TRBV2 and TRBJ2-5; D is unresolved. V lost 5 bases and J lost 5, with 15 bases in between. Per the germline V gene, CDR1 is SNHLY and CDR2 is FYNNEI. The CDR3 is 14 amino acids. This CDR3 is CASSLYRNGETQYF. Here the CDR3 DNA reads TGTGCCAGCAGTCTTTACCGGAACGGGGAGACCCAGTACTTC.

V usage is TRBV6-6 and J usage is TRBJ1-4; 7 bases are shared with TRBD1. V lost 0 bases and J lost 5; bases outside the gene matches: 0. The CDR3 covers 14 residues. The germline CDR1 and CDR2 sequences are MNHNY and SVGAGI (reference sequence). CDR3: CASSYSGQNEKLFF. In DNA form, the CDR3 reads TGTGCCAGCAGTTACTCGGGACAGAATGAAAAACTGTTTTTT.

This clone came up a few times. This CDR3 is CASSLGARTEAFF. CDR3 bases: TGCGCCAGCAGCTTGGGGGCCCGCACTGAAGCTTTCTTT. V usage is TRBV5-1 and J usage is TRBJ1-1; D is undetermined. V lost 0 bases, J lost 4 bases, and 7 bases lay in between. CDR1 and CDR2 (germline): SGHRS, YFSETQ. The CDR3 contains 13 residues.

There are a few counts of this clone. CDR3: CASSLIGTGTHEQYF. The CDR3 DNA follows: TGTGCCAGCAGTTTGATCGGGACAGGTACCCACGAGCAGTACTTC. The rearrangement links TRBV28 to TRBJ2-7, with 8 bases lining up with TRBD1. V was pared by 3 bases and J by 5 bases, with 9 bases of the junction left unmatched. Germline loops: CDR1 MDHEN, CDR2 SYDVKM. This CDR3 has 15 amino acids.

The J gene is TRBJ1-1, the V gene TRBV12-5; D not certain. The CDR3 has 12 residues. CDR1 and CDR2 from the germline V gene are LGHNT and FRNRAP. Trimming stripped 0 bases from V and 6 bases from J, with 5 bases between. The CDR3 bases are TGTGCTAGTGGTTTGGTACTCTCTGAAGCTTTCTTT. The encoded protein is CASGLVLSEAFF.

This clone was seen only a few times. This chain joins TRBV15 and TRBJ1-5, with 7 nucleotides matching TRBD1. Losses at the gene ends were 0 bases for V and 6 bases for J; bases not matched to a gene: 14. The CDR3 consists of 18 residues. CDR1 is LNHNV and CDR2 is YYDKDF in the germline V gene (reference sequence). CDR3 nucleotides: TGTGCCACCAGCAGAGACCGCGGAGAGGGGGCGAAGGGTCAGCCCCAGCATTTT. Its translation is CATSRDRGEGAKGQPQHF.